A single sample is the source of the 2 T cell receptor beta chains below, sequenced in a study of blood T cell repertoires in COVID-19. Profiled with immunoSEQ multiplex PCR; TCRdb holds only in-frame clones, not every one. The profile shows 150,000 to 200,000 clones, approximately 80% of them singletons. Sequenced: PBMCs or T cells enriched from blood (not recorded which). The receptor set was obtained from a woman in her fifties or sixties who had recovered from COVID-19.

The V call is TRBV6-5, the J call TRBJ2-1, with 8 bases aligning to TRBD2. Trimming at V came to 10 bases and at J to 5 bases, leaving 7 bases not matched to a gene. The CDR3 has 13 amino acids. Germline V gives CDR1 MNHEY, CDR2 SVGAGI. The CDR3 coding sequence is TGTGCCACCTACGGGGGGGCCCACAATGAGCAGTTCTTC. This codes for CATYGGAHNEQFF.

DNA for the CDR3: TGCGCCAGCAGACTTGGGACTAGCGGTAACACAGATACGCAGTATTTT. It codes for CASRLGTSGNTDTQYF. V is TRBV5-1 and J is TRBJ2-3; 11 nucleotides match TRBD2. The J segment lost 2 bases and the V segment lost 5 bases, leaving 7 bases of the junction unmatched. Per the germline V gene, CDR1 is SGHRS and CDR2 is YFSETQ. CDR3 length equals 16 residues.